Each of the 21 T cell receptor beta chains below was sequenced from the same sample in a study of blood T cell repertoires in COVID-19 (dated by TCRdb to about 2020). The library was obtained by the immunoSEQ multiplex PCR assay. As stored in TCRdb, this immuneACCESS dataset retains in-frame rearrangements with V and J assigned. A fraction of the clones does not appear; measured against another copy, unresolved V genes explain less than half of the discrepancy, and the remainder lacks a known reason. The sample yields over 120,000 clones; 80% to 85% were counted once. The ten largest make up 4% of the sample. The sample was peripheral blood. The receptors here all came from a woman aged 60-75 years with acute or convalescent COVID-19.

The chain recombines TRBV6-5 with TRBJ2-1; the match to TRBD2 covers 10 bases. The germline CDR1 and CDR2 sequences are MNHEY and SVGAGI. V dropped 6 bases and J dropped 6; count of bases not matched to a gene: 8. The CDR3 has 15 amino acids. The DNA for the CDR3 is TGTGCCAGCAGATGGACTAGCGGTGGTGGCAATGAGCAGTTCTTC. Amino acids: CASRWTSGGGNEQFF.

The V gene is TRBV6-2 or TRBV6-3, the J gene TRBJ1-5; 9 positions agree with TRBD1. The CDR3 is 18 amino acids. V was clipped by 4 bases and J by 2 bases; unmatched bases: 12. Germline CDR1 is MNHEY and CDR2 is SVGEGT. In nucleotides, the CDR3 is TGTGCCAGCAGTTCGCCACGGGACAGGGCTGGGCGCAATCAGCCCCAGCATTTT. Translated: CASSSPRDRAGRNQPQHF.

The V gene is TRBV12-3 or TRBV12-4, the J gene TRBJ2-2; D gene unclear. The CDR3 spans 12 residues. The CDR3 here is CASVENTGELFF. The CDR3, as DNA: TGTGCGAGTGTCGAAAACACCGGGGAGCTGTTTTTT.

The chain joins TRBV5-1 to TRBJ1-3; 7 nucleotides line up with TRBD1. With V trimmed by 4 bases and J by 3 bases, 10 bases remained unmatched. Germline values: CDR1 SGHRS, CDR2 YFSETQ. This CDR3 is 16 amino acids long. CDR3 amino acids: CASSPLRQGGGNTIYF. CDR3 DNA sequence: TGCGCCAGCAGCCCCCTTCGACAGGGTGGTGGAAACACCATATATTTT.

This clone was detected only once. The genes are TRBV6-1 and TRBJ2-1, with 9 bases lining up with TRBD1. The CDR3 sequence is 13 residues long. Germline loops: CDR1 MNHNS, CDR2 SASEGT. The V segment lost 2 bases and the J segment 15 bases; nucleotides outside the gene matches: 8. The chain's CDR3 is CASSEIGDRVRFF. The CDR3 DNA reads as TGTGCCAGCAGTGAAATCGGGGACAGGGTTCGGTTCTTC.

The chain is built from TRBV15 and TRBJ2-3; TRBD2 matches 8 bases. The CDR3 is 17 residues long. V shed 3 bases and J 5 bases; nucleotides not matched to a gene: 13. Germline lookup yields CDR1 LNHNV and CDR2 YYDKDF (reference sequence). For the CDR3, the DNA is TGTGCCACCAGCAGCACCACCCGGCGGGAGGTGGGAGATACGCAGTATTTT. It specifies CATSSTTRREVGDTQYF.

The chain uses TRBV10-3 and TRBJ2-2; a weak D match, TRBD2 (5 bases). The CDR3 has 14 residues. Trimming took off 2 bases at V and 8 bases at J, with 12 bases between the two ends. The V gene's germline CDR1 is ENHRY and CDR2 SYGVKD. CDR3 region: CAISEKIAPGELFF. Written as DNA, the CDR3 is TGTGCCATCAGTGAGAAGATAGCGCCTGGGGAGCTGTTTTTT.

The chain couples TRBV2 to TRBJ2-7, with D possibly matching TRBD2 (6 bases). The V end was cut by 3 bases, the J end by 11 bases, with 11 bases between. The CDR3 sequence is 11 residues long. In germline, CDR1 is SNHLY, CDR2 FYNNEI. The CDR3 DNA follows: TGTGCCAGCAGTGAGGTTCGGACTAAGTACTTC. Residues: CASSEVRTKYF. The whole variable domain, filled in from reference TRBV2 and TRBJ2-7, reads EPEVTQTPSHQVTQMGQEVILRCVPISNHLYFYWYRQILGQKVEFLVSFYNNEISEKSEIFDDQFSVERPDGSNFTLKIRSTKLEDSAMYFCASSEVRTKYFGPGTRLTVT.

This clone has a single count. The rearrangement joins TRBV3-1 (or the pseudogene TRBV3-2) to TRBJ1-3; tentatively, D is TRBD1 (5 bases). Trimming shortened V by 0 bases and J by 6 bases, and 9 bases separated the two germline ends. CDR1 is LGHDT, CDR2 YNNKEL, per germline (reference sequence). CDR3 size: 14 residues. CDR3 in amino acids: CASSQEGGLNTIYF. The DNA for the CDR3 is TGTGCCAGCAGCCAAGAGGGGGGGTTAAACACCATATATTTT.

This clone has a single count. V usage is TRBV19 and J usage is TRBJ1-2, with D unclear. The CDR3 is made up of 15 amino acids. With 7 bases removed from V and 3 bases from J, the gap between germline ends came to 18 bases. Germline CDR1 LNHDA, CDR2 SQIVND (reference sequence). In DNA, the CDR3 is TGTGCCAGTACCCAACCCCCGGGTCGCGACTATGGCTACACCTTC. It specifies CASTQPPGRDYGYTF.

The CDR3 reads CASSQFRGNQPQHF. In DNA form, the CDR3 reads TGTGCCAGCAGCCAGTTCAGGGGCAATCAGCCCCAGCATTTT. The V gene is TRBV3-1 (or the pseudogene TRBV3-2), the J gene TRBJ1-5; tentative D call: TRBD1 (5 bases). The germline V and J ends were trimmed by 3 bases and 2 bases, with 8 bases remaining between them. The V gene's germline CDR1 is LGHDT and CDR2 YNNKEL (reference sequence). CDR3 size: 14 residues.

About this clone: At one end the junction does not follow the germline gene, possibly because of a read error. The rearrangement links TRBV28 to TRBJ2-7; possible D gene TRBD1, 5 bases. The CDR3 covers 11 residues. CDR1 and CDR2 (germline): MDHEN, SYDVKM. The CDR3: CASSLRGQGHF. In DNA, the CDR3 is TGTGCCAGCAGTTTAAGGGGCCAGGGTCACTTC. Using reference TRBV28 and TRBJ2-7 for the parts outside the CDR3, the full variable domain is DVKVTQSSRYLVKRTGEKVFLECVQDMDHENMFWYRQDPGLGLRLIYFSYDVKMKEKGDIPEGYSVSREKKERFSLILESASTNQTSMYLCASSLRGQGHFGPGTRLTVT.

This rearrangement joins TRBV15 to TRBJ2-1; 8 nucleotides align to TRBD2. CDR1 is LNHNV, CDR2 YYDKDF, per germline (reference sequence). The V segment lost 0 bases and the J segment 6 bases; nucleotides outside the gene matches: 4. The CDR3 is 15 residues long. CDR3 amino acids: CATSRDITSGNEQFF. In DNA, the CDR3 is TGTGCCACCAGCAGAGATATCACTAGCGGCAATGAGCAGTTCTTC.

The V and J genes are TRBV19 and TRBJ1-4; TRBD1 matches at 8 bases. The CDR3 loop spans 15 amino acids. CDR1 and CDR2 from the germline V gene are LNHDA and SQIVND (reference sequence). The J segment lost 8 bases and the V segment lost 3 bases, leaving 8 bases of the junction unmatched. The CDR3 nucleotides are TGTGCCAGTAGTATCGGGGGGACAGGAGGCGAAAAACTGTTTTTT. Amino acids: CASSIGGTGGEKLFF.

This clone was seen only a few times. Other DNA sequences in the same sample also yield this CDR3. The V call is TRBV12-3 or TRBV12-4, the J call TRBJ2-5; D may be TRBD2 (6 bases). V lost 5 bases to trimming and J lost 5 bases, with 12 bases between them. This CDR3 comprises 13 residues. The CDR3, as DNA: TGTGCCAGCAGTCCCGGGACTGGGGAGACCCAGTACTTC. Protein sequence: CASSPGTGETQYF.

The V call is TRBV27, the J call TRBJ2-1; D is unclear. Germline assignment: CDR1 MNHEY and CDR2 SMNVEV (reference sequence). V shed 3 bases and J shed 5 bases, with 5 bases lying between them. This CDR3 spans 12 amino acids. In DNA, the CDR3 is TGTGCCAGCAGTTTGTCTCACAATGAGCAGTTCTTC. It encodes CASSLSHNEQFF.

The CDR3 nucleotides read TGTGCCAGTAGTTCCGGGACAGGGGGCTTGAACTATGGCTACACCTTC. Its protein is CASSSGTGGLNYGYTF. The rearrangement uses TRBV19 and TRBJ1-2; 12 bases are a match to TRBD1. Germline V lookup: CDR1 LNHDA, CDR2 SQIVND (reference sequence). V was clipped by 5 bases and J by 2 bases; unmatched bases: 6. The CDR3 loop spans 16 amino acids.

The chain joins TRBV9 to TRBJ2-1; the D gene is possibly TRBD2 (5 bases). V shed 0 bases and J shed 3 bases, with 10 bases lying between them. Germline V CDR1 and CDR2: SGDLS, YYNGEE. The CDR3 sequence is 15 residues long. CDR3 sequence: CASSVVDDYYNEQFF. CDR3 nucleotides: TGTGCCAGCAGCGTAGTTGACGACTACTACAATGAGCAGTTCTTC.

The chain employs TRBV27 and TRBJ2-3, with 8 bases that match TRBD2. This CDR3 has 14 amino acids. Trimming took 8 bases from V and 5 from J; bases not matched to a gene: 9. Germline CDR1 reads MNHEY; CDR2 reads SMNVEV (reference sequence). The CDR3 coding sequence is TGTGCCAGCTCGAAGCGGGAGTTTGAAGATACGCAGTATTTT. Translated, it gives CASSKREFEDTQYF.

This chain links TRBV6-5 with TRBJ1-1; D might be TRBD1 (5 bases). The CDR3 spans 15 residues. Germline V gives CDR1 MNHEY, CDR2 SVGAGI. V dropped 5 bases and J dropped 4 bases, with 17 bases sitting between them. CDR3 sequence (DNA): TGTGCCAGCAGTCGAGCCTCAGGGCCCGGCACTGAAGCTTTCTTT. It specifies CASSRASGPGTEAFF.

This chain joins TRBV6-5 and TRBJ2-3, with D possibly TRBD1 on 5 matching bases. CDR3 length: 14 residues. V lost 6 bases to trimming and J lost 2 bases, with 12 bases between them. CDR1 MNHEY and CDR2 SVGAGI come from the germline V gene. The CDR3 DNA sequence: TGTGCCAGCAGACCCCACAGGACCACAGATACGCAGTATTTT. Translating it yields CASRPHRTTDTQYF.